Below, 32 T cell receptor beta chains from the same sample are listed, as sequenced in a study of T cells in Graves' hyperthyroidism and ophthalmopathy. The investigators amplified TCR beta CDR3 regions from RNA transcripts. HTBI primers were employed in a first-round RT-PCR of the TCR CDR3. Each CDR3 protein gets one entry after TCRdb re-called the multiplex PCR reads with MiXCR. This sample has a few hundred thousand distinct CDR3 sequences, with about 45% found just once. The specimen was peripheral blood or thyroid tissue (not recorded which). These receptors were obtained from an adult woman with Graves' disease, either hyperthyroidism or ophthalmopathy (not recorded which).

This clonotype appeared many times. V is TRBV27 and J is TRBJ1-1, with TRBD1 as a possible D gene (6 bases). V shed 5 bases and J shed 0 bases, with 13 bases lying between them. CDR1 and CDR2 (germline): MNHEY, SMNVEV (reference sequence). The CDR3 loop spans 15 amino acids. CDR3 DNA: TGTGCCAGCAGTGCTTCGACAGGATTGAACACTGAAGCTTTCTTT. Its translation is CASSASTGLNTEAFF.

The rearrangement uses TRBV6-1 and TRBJ2-7; perhaps TRBD2 as D (7 bases). Trimming stripped 0 bases from V and 4 bases from J, with 19 bases between. The V gene's germline CDR1 is MNHNS and CDR2 SASEGT. This CDR3 spans 17 amino acids. CDR3 in amino acids: CASSEARAGHGLYEQYF. The CDR3 bases are TGTGCCAGCAGTGAAGCGCGAGCGGGACACGGCCTGTACGAGCAGTACTTC.

The rearrangement links TRBV7-3 to TRBJ2-3, with 8 bases fitting TRBD2. Germline-derived CDR1 and CDR2 are SGHTA and FQGTGA. The CDR3 length is 13 residues. Germline trimming cut 4 bases from V and 5 bases from J; bases unmatched to any gene: 2. The CDR3 nucleotides are TGTGCCAGCAGCTACACTAGCGGAGATACGCAGTATTTT. This translates into CASSYTSGDTQYF.

There are many counts of this clonotype. The gene calls are TRBV6-5 and TRBJ1-6, with D possibly being TRBD1 (6 bases). The CDR3 consists of 14 residues. Germline V CDR1 and CDR2: MNHEY, SVGAGI. V lost 2 bases and J lost 8, with 10 bases in between. CDR3 nucleotide sequence: TGTGCCAGCAGTTACGTACAGGGCCATTCACCCCTCCACTTT. This codes for CASSYVQGHSPLHF.

V gene TRBV2 combines with J gene TRBJ1-1; unclear D gene. Trimming removed 3 bases at V and 0 bases at J, with 11 bases between. The germline CDR1 and CDR2 sequences are SNHLY and FYNNEI. The CDR3 runs 15 residues. CDR3 amino acids: CASSEAGKMNTEAFF. CDR3 nucleotide sequence: TGTGCCAGCAGTGAGGCGGGGAAGATGAACACTGAAGCTTTCTTT.

The rearrangement uses TRBV5-1 and TRBJ1-1; no reliable D call. V lost 4 bases and J lost 8, with 6 bases in between. Germline V gene lookup returns CDR1 SGHRS and CDR2 YFSETQ. The CDR3 has 10 residues. The CDR3 DNA is TGCGCCAGCAGCCCGGACGAAGCTTTCTTT. Amino acids: CASSPDEAFF.

This clonotype came up a few times. This chain links TRBV19 with TRBJ2-2, with TRBD2 as a possible D gene (5 bases). Germline CDR1 is LNHDA and CDR2 is SQIVND (reference sequence). Trimming shortened V by 3 bases and J by 4 bases, and 9 bases separated the two germline ends. The CDR3 loop spans 14 amino acids. The CDR3 sequence: CASSISTSTGELFF. The CDR3 nucleotides are TGTGCCAGTAGTATCAGCACTAGCACCGGGGAGCTGTTTTTT. Together with reference TRBV19 and TRBJ2-2, the CDR3 gives the full variable domain: DGGITQSPKYLFRKEGQNVTLSCEQNLNHDAMYWYRQDPGQGLRLIYYSQIVNDFQKGDIAEGYSVSREKKESFPLTVTSAQKNPTAFYLCASSISTSTGELFFGEGSRLTVL.

The chain combines TRBV5-1 with TRBJ1-2, with D perhaps matching TRBD1 (5 bases). This CDR3 spans 14 amino acids. CDR1 SGHRS and CDR2 YFSETQ come from the germline V gene. V dropped 0 bases and J dropped 12 bases, with 18 bases sitting between them. The CDR3 reads CASSLEGINSGNTF. The CDR3 DNA sequence: TGCGCCAGCAGCTTGGAGGGGATCAACTCTGGAAACACCTTC.

This clonotype was seen repeatedly, ten times or more. The chain's CDR3 is CAIRRLAGEETQYF. CDR3 sequence (DNA): TGTGCCATCAGGAGACTAGCGGGAGAAGAGACCCAGTACTTC. The rearrangement uses TRBV10-3 and TRBJ2-5; 12 bases line up with TRBD2. Germline CDR1 is ENHRY and CDR2 is SYGVKD. The V and J ends lost 6 bases and 3 bases, in that order; junction bases with no gene match: 2. This CDR3 spans 14 amino acids.

This clonotype has a single count. The chain uses TRBV10-3 and TRBJ2-7; 9 bases are a match to TRBD1. This CDR3 comprises 17 residues. The germline V gene encodes CDR1 ENHRY and CDR2 SYGVKD. With V trimmed by 3 bases and J by 4 bases, 13 bases remained unmatched. In nucleotides, the CDR3 is TGTGCCATCAGTGATGGGACAGGGAGGGGGCTTCTATACGAGCAGTACTTC. This translates into CAISDGTGRGLLYEQYF.

CDR3 DNA sequence: TGTGCCAGCAGCGCGGGCTCACCCCTCCACTTT. This codes for CASSAGSPLHF. The chain recombines TRBV7-9 with TRBJ1-6; no clear D gene. V lost 5 bases and J 10 bases, leaving 6 bases between the germline ends. Germline V gives CDR1 SEHNR, CDR2 FQNEAQ (reference sequence). The CDR3 has 11 amino acids.

This clonotype was observed many times. This rearrangement joins TRBV9 to TRBJ1-4; maybe TRBD1 (5 bases). The CDR3 has 15 amino acids. Germline loops: CDR1 SGDLS, CDR2 YYNGEE. Trimming shortened V by 2 bases and J by 3 bases, and 11 bases separated the two germline ends. The CDR3 DNA sequence: TGTGCCAGCAGCGTGACCGGGACCTCTAATGAAAAACTGTTTTTT. Translated: CASSVTGTSNEKLFF.

This clonotype was counted ten times or more. The genes are TRBV12-5 and TRBJ2-7, with D hard to call. Trimming took 0 bases from V and 3 from J, leaving 9 bases between them. Germline-derived CDR1 and CDR2 are LGHNT and FRNRAP. The CDR3 has 14 residues. CDR3 DNA: TGTGCTAGTGGTTTGGTAACCAACAGCTACGAGCAGTACTTC. As protein: CASGLVTNSYEQYF.

This chain joins TRBV7-9 and TRBJ1-2; D is undetermined. Germline-derived CDR1 and CDR2 are SEHNR and FQNEAQ (reference sequence). The CDR3 is 14 residues long. The germline V and J ends were trimmed by 6 bases and 2 bases, with 13 bases remaining between them. The CDR3 loop reads CASSERGFNYGYTF. The CDR3 DNA is TGTGCCAGCAGTGAAAGAGGGTTCAACTATGGCTACACCTTC.

This clonotype was found once. The gene calls are TRBV19 and TRBJ1-1; D call uncertain. There are 12 residues in the CDR3. The V gene's germline CDR1 is LNHDA and CDR2 SQIVND (reference sequence). The V gene lost 8 bases and the J gene lost 6 bases, with 13 bases spanning the gap. CDR3 amino acids: CASGRSDSEAFF. CDR3 in DNA: TGTGCCAGTGGGCGGAGTGACTCTGAAGCTTTCTTT.

There are many counts of this clonotype. The chain uses TRBV30 and TRBJ2-5, with TRBD2 as a possible D gene (6 bases). This CDR3 has 12 amino acids. Germline V gene data show CDR1 as GTSNPN and CDR2 as SVGIG (reference sequence). Trimming took off 2 bases at V and 4 bases at J, with 8 bases between the two ends. CDR3 sequence: CAWSPGAETQYF. Here the CDR3 DNA reads TGTGCCTGGAGTCCGGGAGCAGAGACCCAGTACTTC.

The genes are TRBV29-1 and TRBJ1-2; D gene ambiguous. This CDR3 comprises 11 residues. Germline V gene data show CDR1 as SQVTM and CDR2 as ANQGSEA. Between the trimmed V and J ends, which lost 6 bases and 7 bases, there was a span of 12 bases. This CDR3 is CSVDETGGYTF. The CDR3, as DNA: TGCAGCGTCGACGAGACCGGTGGCTACACCTTC.

J is TRBJ2-5 and V is TRBV10-3; TRBD2 is a possible D gene (7 bases). The germline V and J ends were trimmed by 10 bases and 2 bases, with 23 bases remaining between them. This CDR3 contains 16 residues. The V gene's germline CDR1 is ENHRY and CDR2 SYGVKD. The CDR3 coding sequence is TGTGCCAGCTCCCCTACTGGGGGGGGGCTTCAAGAGACCCAGTACTTC. Encoded protein: CASSPTGGGLQETQYF.

This clonotype was counted ten times or more. The rearrangement links TRBV10-3 to TRBJ1-2; D gene ambiguous. CDR3 size: 11 residues. Germline V lookup: CDR1 ENHRY, CDR2 SYGVKD. V lost 8 bases to trimming and J lost 5 bases, with 9 bases between them. The CDR3 nucleotides read TGTGCCATCGGCGTGGGTTATGGCTACACCTTC. Residues: CAIGVGYGYTF.

Comments on this clonotype: This may be a read error: a much more frequent sequence differs by one nucleotide. This chain connects TRBV20-1 to TRBJ1-1; no firm D call. This CDR3 comprises 14 residues. The V gene's germline CDR1 is DFQATT and CDR2 SNEGSKA (reference sequence). Trimming shortened V by 1 base and J by 5 bases, and 14 bases separated the two germline ends. CDR3 bases: TGCAGTGCTAGAGGGTCGCGGGGAGGGACTGAAGCTTTCTTT. It is translated as CSARGSRGGTEAFF.

This clonotype was recorded a few times. This chain links TRBV10-3 with TRBJ2-5; TRBD2 aligns across 7 bases. With 0 bases clipped from V and 5 bases from J, the junction kept 6 bases outside the gene matches. Per germline, CDR1 ENHRY and CDR2 SYGVKD. The CDR3 has 15 residues. The CDR3 coding sequence is TGTGCCATCAGTGAGTCCGGGGGGATGATGGAGACCCAGTACTTC. This codes for CAISESGGMMETQYF.

V is TRBV15 and J is TRBJ1-5; D ambiguous. CDR3 length: 15 amino acids. Trimming left V 0 bases short and J 3 bases short, with 9 bases between. Germline V gene data show CDR1 as LNHNV and CDR2 as YYDKDF (reference sequence). The CDR3 DNA reads as TGTGCCACCAGCAGAGATGGGCAGAACAATCAGCCCCAGCATTTT. This gives the protein CATSRDGQNNQPQHF.

This clonotype was observed many times. The gene calls are TRBV11-2 and TRBJ2-7; 9 bases agree with TRBD1. This CDR3 is 15 amino acids long. Germline values: CDR1 SGHAT, CDR2 FQNNGV. The trim removed 5 bases at V and 2 bases at J, leaving 7 bases unmatched. The CDR3 region has the DNA TGTGCCAGCAGCCCCGGGACAGGGATGACCTACGAGCAGTACTTC. It specifies CASSPGTGMTYEQYF.

In its sample, this clonotype was seen many times. The chain joins TRBV20-1 to TRBJ2-7; D is possibly TRBD2 (5 bases). This CDR3 has 14 amino acids. V gave up 2 bases and J gave up 2 bases, with 13 bases separating them. Germline V gene data show CDR1 as DFQATT and CDR2 as SNEGSKA (reference sequence). In DNA form, the CDR3 reads TGCAGTGCTAGAACCAGGAGGACCACCTACGAGCAGTACTTC. Residues: CSARTRRTTYEQYF.

J is TRBJ1-5 and V is TRBV24-1, with no clear D. Trimming cost V 2 bases and J 1 base, with 5 bases left between them. Germline V CDR1 and CDR2: KGHDR, SFDVKD. CDR3 length: 14 residues. CDR3: CATSDWRSNQPQHF. The CDR3 DNA reads as TGTGCCACCAGTGATTGGCGGAGCAATCAGCCCCAGCATTTT.

The chain couples TRBV7-9 to TRBJ2-7; 8 bases match TRBD1. This CDR3 comprises 16 residues. V trimming: 7 bases; J trimming: 2 bases; junction bases outside the gene matches: 13. The germline V gene encodes CDR1 SEHNR and CDR2 FQNEAQ (reference sequence). CDR3 sequence (DNA): TGTGCCAGCATCGAATTCGGACAGGGAGCCCCCTACGAGCAGTACTTC. As protein: CASIEFGQGAPYEQYF. The variable domain in full, completed from reference TRBV7-9 and TRBJ2-7, reads DTGVSQNPRHKITKRGQNVTFRCDPISEHNRLYWYRQTLGQGPEFLTYFQNEAQLEKSRLLSDRFSAERPKGSFSTLEIQRTEQGDSAMYLCASIEFGQGAPYEQYFGPGTRLTVT.

This clonotype occurred once. This could be a read error, since a much larger clone is one nucleotide away. The V gene is TRBV6-1, the J gene TRBJ2-7; D uncertain. The CDR3 contains 13 residues. Trimming removed 6 bases from V and 3 bases from J, with 12 bases in between. Germline V gives CDR1 MNHNS, CDR2 SASEGT. The CDR3: CASRETVNYEQYF. For the CDR3, the DNA is TGTGCCAGCAGAGAAACAGTTAACTACGAGCAGTACTTC.

Only one count was recorded for this clonotype. The chain carries TRBV15 and TRBJ1-5; D perhaps matches TRBD1 (5 bases). V lost 3 bases to trimming and J lost 5 bases, with 14 bases between them. CDR3 length: 15 residues. Germline V gene sequence: CDR1 LNHNV, CDR2 YYDKDF (reference sequence). The CDR3 sequence is CATSSGGEFYQPQHF. The DNA for the CDR3 is TGTGCCACCAGCAGCGGGGGGGAGTTCTATCAGCCCCAGCATTTT.

The J gene is TRBJ2-1, the V gene TRBV24-1; D unresolved. The CDR3 covers 14 residues. V dropped 0 bases and J dropped 8 bases, with 10 bases sitting between them. Germline V lookup: CDR1 KGHDR, CDR2 SFDVKD. For the CDR3, the DNA is TGTGCCACCAGTGATTTGCGCCTGCCCTATGAGCAGTTCTTC. It translates to CATSDLRLPYEQFF.

For this clonotype: The germline gene is not matched at one end of the junction; a read error may be the cause. The chain combines TRBV7-6 with TRBJ1-6, with TRBD1 matching over 8 bases. The CDR3 is 16 residues long. Germline CDR1 SGHVS, CDR2 FNYEAQ. The CDR3 spells CASSVNAGGDNPPLHF. The CDR3, as DNA: TGTGCCAGCAGCGTAAATGCAGGGGGCGATAATCCACCCCTCCACTTT.

The chain couples TRBV7-9 to TRBJ2-7, with D hard to call. The V end was cut by 5 bases, the J end by 6 bases, with 11 bases between. The CDR3 length is 12 residues. The germline V gene has CDR1 SEHNR and CDR2 FQNEAQ (reference sequence). The CDR3: CASSPSVFEQYF. CDR3 nucleotide sequence: TGTGCCAGCAGCCCAAGTGTATTCGAGCAGTACTTC.

This clonotype was picked up many times. This chain connects TRBV12-3 or TRBV12-4 to TRBJ2-5; maybe TRBD2 (5 bases). Deletions cut 5 bases from V and 5 bases from J, with 30 bases between. The CDR3 runs 19 residues. For the CDR3, the DNA is TGTGCCAGCAGTCCCCTGGGCACTAGTGTGGGTGCCTTTTTGGAGACCCAGTACTTC. This translates into CASSPLGTSVGAFLETQYF.